These T cell receptor beta chains were read from a single sample in a study of cytomegalovirus exposure and HLA in healthy donors. The table came from immunoSEQ multiplex PCR; TCRdb's copy has only in-frame clones and leaves some out. The table lists about 58,000 clones. Sequenced material: PBMCs. The source of these receptors is a male donor in good health and CMV-seronegative. Each CDR3 is given with its conserved first and last residue. The D gene is left open where the match is weak. Clone size is given for some rows only: seen once, a few or many times, or a class if the clone is expanded.

clone size: -
D gene: TRBD1
V gene: TRBV5-1
J gene: TRBJ2-7
CDR3 DNA: TGCGCCAGCAGCAACGGACAGGGCCGTACCTACGAGCAGTACTTC
CDR3 protein: CASSNGQGRTYEQYF

clone size: medium-sized
D gene: -
V gene: TRBV7-9
J gene: TRBJ1-1
CDR3 DNA: TGTGCCAGCAGCAAGATGGACAGTACTGAAGCTTTCTTT
CDR3 protein: CASSKMDSTEAFF

clone size: -
D gene: -
V gene: TRBV19
J gene: TRBJ2-7
CDR3 DNA: TGTGCCAGTAGTATTACCGGGTCTTCCTACGAGCAGTACTTC
CDR3 protein: CASSITGSSYEQYF

clone size: -
D gene: -
V gene: TRBV5-6
J gene: TRBJ1-1
CDR3 DNA: TGTGCCAGCAGCCTGTGGACAGACACTGAAGCTTTCTTT
CDR3 protein: CASSLWTDTEAFF

clone size: -
D gene: -
V gene: TRBV4-2
J gene: TRBJ2-6
CDR3 DNA: TGTGCCAGCAGCCCGGACAATGGGGCCAACGTCCTGACTTTC
CDR3 protein: CASSPDNGANVLTF

clone size: -
D gene: TRBD1
V gene: TRBV6-5
J gene: TRBJ2-3
CDR3 DNA: TGTGCCAGCAGTTACCGGGACAGGGGAGCAGATAAGCAGTATTTT
CDR3 protein: CASSYRDRGADKQYF

clone size: -
D gene: TRBD1
V gene: TRBV6-1
J gene: TRBJ1-2
CDR3 DNA: TGTGCCAGCAGTGAAGCAGGGACAGCCATTTATGGCTACACCTTC
CDR3 protein: CASSEAGTAIYGYTF

clone size: -
D gene: -
V gene: TRBV27
J gene: TRBJ1-4
CDR3 DNA: TGTGCCAGCAGTTCCCCCGGGAAAGTAAATGAAAAACTGTTTTTT
CDR3 protein: CASSSPGKVNEKLFF

clone size: -
D gene: TRBD1
V gene: TRBV30
J gene: TRBJ2-2
CDR3 DNA: TGTGCCGGGAGGGCGGACAGGGGGAGCACCGGGGAGCTGTTTTTT
CDR3 protein: CAGRADRGSTGELFF

clone size: -
D gene: TRBD2
V gene: TRBV6-6
J gene: TRBJ2-7
CDR3 DNA: TGTGCCAGCAGTTCCCGCGGGGGGGCCGACTCCTACGAGCAGTACTTC
CDR3 protein: CASSSRGGADSYEQYF

clone size: -
D gene: -
V gene: TRBV19
J gene: TRBJ1-5
CDR3 DNA: TGTGCCAGTAGTATCCTTCGACAGTCGGCACCCTATAGCAATCAGCCCCAGCATTTT
CDR3 protein: CASSILRQSAPYSNQPQHF

clone size: -
D gene: -
V gene: TRBV7-8
J gene: TRBJ2-1
CDR3 DNA: TGTGCCAGCAGCCCCCAACCGGGTAGAGGGAGGACGGGCCGCTACAATGAGCAGTTCTTC
CDR3 protein: CASSPQPGRGRTGRYNEQFF

clone size: -
D gene: -
V gene: TRBV18
J gene: TRBJ2-3
CDR3 DNA: TGTGCCAGCCGGTCCGGCACAGATACGCAGTATTTT
CDR3 protein: CASRSGTDTQYF

clone size: -
D gene: -
V gene: TRBV7-7
J gene: TRBJ2-5
CDR3 DNA: TGTGCTAGCGGCCCCTCCCTGGGAAGACAGTCAGAGACCCAGTACTTC
CDR3 protein: CASGPSLGRQSETQYF

clone size: -
D gene: TRBD2
V gene: TRBV30
J gene: TRBJ2-7
CDR3 DNA: TGTGCCTGGACTGAGGGACTAGTGCTAGGCGAGCAGTACTTC
CDR3 protein: CAWTEGLVLGEQYF

clone size: -
D gene: -
V gene: TRBV4-3
J gene: TRBJ1-2
CDR3 DNA: TGCGCCAGCAGCCAAGAATATGCGGGGCCCTATGGCTACACCTTC
CDR3 protein: CASSQEYAGPYGYTF

clone size: -
D gene: TRBD2
V gene: TRBV29-1
J gene: TRBJ2-7
CDR3 DNA: TGCAGCGCCGCCCGGGGAGCGGGAAGCTCCTACGAGCAGTACTTC
CDR3 protein: CSAARGAGSSYEQYF

clone size: -
D gene: TRBD1
V gene: TRBV7-2
J gene: TRBJ1-2
CDR3 DNA: TGTGCCAGCAGCCGCAGCCGGACAGGGGATAACTATGGCTACACCTTC
CDR3 protein: CASSRSRTGDNYGYTF

clone size: -
D gene: TRBD2
V gene: TRBV5-1
J gene: TRBJ2-7
CDR3 DNA: TGCGCCAGCAGCTCCGGACTAGCGGGAGGGGACGAGCAGTACTTC
CDR3 protein: CASSSGLAGGDEQYF

clone size: -
D gene: -
V gene: TRBV5-4
J gene: TRBJ2-1
CDR3 DNA: TGTGCCAGCAGCTTGGGGGCCCCCCTAAACAATGAGCAGTTCTTC
CDR3 protein: CASSLGAPLNNEQFF

clone size: -
D gene: -
V gene: TRBV19
J gene: TRBJ2-2
CDR3 DNA: TGTGCCAGTAGTCCCCAGGACTTAAACACCGGGGAGCTGTTTTTT
CDR3 protein: CASSPQDLNTGELFF